By frequency, the clone carrying this T cell receptor (beta chain) registers medium-sized. The sample belongs to a study of T cell clusters in autoimmune cytopenias. Tens of thousands of genome equivalents of blood DNA were amplified for TRB. TRB was amplified by touch-down multiplex PCR, primer pools A and B combined. Reanalyzing the multiplex PCR reads, TCRdb keeps one entry per CDR3 protein, without DNA. This sample's table reports about 5,000 distinct CDR3 sequences. CDR3 length: 14 residues. Germline V gives CDR1 SGHNT, CDR2 YYREEE (reference sequence). These data were also filed under a second study, of T cell repertoires in aging, cancer and after chemotherapy.

The sequenced sample consisted of peripheral blood. The receptor comes from a human donor in good health. The V and J genes are TRBV5-4 and TRBJ1-6. CDR3 in amino acids: CASSFRSTGSPLHF.